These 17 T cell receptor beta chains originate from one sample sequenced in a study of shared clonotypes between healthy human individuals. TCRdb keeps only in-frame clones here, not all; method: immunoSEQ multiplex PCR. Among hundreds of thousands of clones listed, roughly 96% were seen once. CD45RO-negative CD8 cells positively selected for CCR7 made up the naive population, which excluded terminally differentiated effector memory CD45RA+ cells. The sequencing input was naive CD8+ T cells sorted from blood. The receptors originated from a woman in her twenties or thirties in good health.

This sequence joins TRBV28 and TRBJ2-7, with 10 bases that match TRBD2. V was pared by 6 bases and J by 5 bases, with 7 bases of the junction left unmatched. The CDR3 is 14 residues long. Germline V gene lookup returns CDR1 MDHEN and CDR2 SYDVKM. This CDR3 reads CASSVVAGGDEQYF. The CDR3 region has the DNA TGTGCCAGCAGCGTCGTAGCGGGAGGCGACGAGCAGTACTTC.

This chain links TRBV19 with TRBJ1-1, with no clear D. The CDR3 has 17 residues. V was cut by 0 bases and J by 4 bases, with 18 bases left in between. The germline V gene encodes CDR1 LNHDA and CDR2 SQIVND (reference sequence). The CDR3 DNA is TGTGCCAGTAGTATAGATCCCGTTAGCCGGTCAGTCACTGAAGCTTTCTTT. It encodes CASSIDPVSRSVTEAFF.

The CDR3 loop is CASSLREGQETQYF. CDR3 nucleotide sequence: TGTGCCAGCAGCTTGCGGGAGGGACAAGAGACCCAGTACTTC. The chain uses TRBV13 and TRBJ2-5; TRBD2 aligns across 9 bases. The CDR3 loop spans 14 amino acids. Germline loops: CDR1 PRHDT, CDR2 FYEKMQ (reference sequence). V shed 3 bases, J shed 2 bases, and the junction held 1 base outside the gene matches. Together with reference TRBV13 and TRBJ2-5, the CDR3 gives the full variable domain: AAGVIQSPRHLIKEKRETATLKCYPIPRHDTVYWYQQGPGQDPQFLISFYEKMQSDKGSIPDRFSAQQFSDYHSELNMSSLELGDSALYFCASSLREGQETQYFGPGTRLLVL.

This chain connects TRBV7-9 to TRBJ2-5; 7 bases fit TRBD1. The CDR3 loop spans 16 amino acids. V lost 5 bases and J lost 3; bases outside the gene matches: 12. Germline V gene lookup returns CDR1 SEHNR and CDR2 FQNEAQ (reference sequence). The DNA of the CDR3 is TGTGCCAGCAGCCAACCCGACAGGGTAGGGGAAGAGACCCAGTACTTC. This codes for CASSQPDRVGEETQYF.

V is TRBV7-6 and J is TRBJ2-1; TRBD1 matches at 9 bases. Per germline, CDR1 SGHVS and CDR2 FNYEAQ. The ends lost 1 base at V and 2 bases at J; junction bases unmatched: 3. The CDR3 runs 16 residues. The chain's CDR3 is CASSLGRQGAYNEQFF. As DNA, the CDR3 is TGTGCCAGCAGCTTAGGTCGACAGGGGGCCTACAATGAGCAGTTCTTC.

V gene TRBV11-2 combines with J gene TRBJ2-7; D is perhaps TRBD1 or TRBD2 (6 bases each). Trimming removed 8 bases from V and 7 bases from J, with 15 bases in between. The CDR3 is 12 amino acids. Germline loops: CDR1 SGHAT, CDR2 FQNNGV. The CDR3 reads CASSDGGWEQYF. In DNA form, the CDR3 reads TGTGCCAGCTCCGACGGGGGCTGGGAGCAGTACTTC.

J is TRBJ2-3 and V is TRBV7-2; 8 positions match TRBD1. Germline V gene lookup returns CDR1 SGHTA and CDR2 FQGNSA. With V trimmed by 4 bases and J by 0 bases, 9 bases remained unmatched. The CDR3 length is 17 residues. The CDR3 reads CASSSRPGQASTDTQYF. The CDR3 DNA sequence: TGTGCCAGCAGCTCCCGCCCGGGACAGGCTAGCACAGATACGCAGTATTTT.

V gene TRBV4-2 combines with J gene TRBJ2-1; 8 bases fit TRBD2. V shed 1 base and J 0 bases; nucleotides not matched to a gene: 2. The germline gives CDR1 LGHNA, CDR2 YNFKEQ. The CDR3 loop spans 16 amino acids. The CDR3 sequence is CASSQARGGSYNEQFF. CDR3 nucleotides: TGTGCCAGCAGCCAAGCCCGGGGGGGCTCCTACAATGAGCAGTTCTTC.

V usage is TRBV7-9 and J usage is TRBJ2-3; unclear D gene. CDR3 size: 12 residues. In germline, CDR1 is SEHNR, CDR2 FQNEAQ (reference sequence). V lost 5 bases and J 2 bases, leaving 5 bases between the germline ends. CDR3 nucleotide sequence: TGTGCCAGCAGCCCCAACACAGATACGCAGTATTTT. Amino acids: CASSPNTDTQYF.

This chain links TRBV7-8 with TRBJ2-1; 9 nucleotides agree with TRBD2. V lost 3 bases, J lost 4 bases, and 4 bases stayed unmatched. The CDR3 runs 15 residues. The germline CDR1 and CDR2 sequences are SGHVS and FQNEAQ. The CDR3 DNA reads TGTGCCAGCAGCTTGACTAGCGGCGTGTACAATGAGCAGTTCTTC. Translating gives CASSLTSGVYNEQFF.

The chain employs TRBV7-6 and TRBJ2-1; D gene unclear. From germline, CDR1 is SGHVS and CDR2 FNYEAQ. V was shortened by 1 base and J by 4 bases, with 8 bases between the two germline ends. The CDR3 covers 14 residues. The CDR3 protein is CASSLGVGYNEQFF. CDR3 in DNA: TGTGCCAGCAGCTTAGGAGTTGGTTACAATGAGCAGTTCTTC.

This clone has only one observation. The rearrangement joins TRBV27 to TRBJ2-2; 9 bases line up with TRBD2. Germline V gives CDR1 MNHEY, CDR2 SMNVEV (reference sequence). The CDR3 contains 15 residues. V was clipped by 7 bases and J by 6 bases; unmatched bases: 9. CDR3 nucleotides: TGTGCCAGCACCATTAGCGGGAGAGGGTCCGGGGAGCTGTTTTTT. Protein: CASTISGRGSGELFF.

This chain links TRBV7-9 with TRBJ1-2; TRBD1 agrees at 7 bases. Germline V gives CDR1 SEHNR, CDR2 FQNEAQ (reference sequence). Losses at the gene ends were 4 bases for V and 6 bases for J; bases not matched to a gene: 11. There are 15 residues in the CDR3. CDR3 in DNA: TGTGCCAGCAGCTGTGTCCACAGGGGTTGCGATGGCTACACCTTC. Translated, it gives CASSCVHRGCDGYTF.

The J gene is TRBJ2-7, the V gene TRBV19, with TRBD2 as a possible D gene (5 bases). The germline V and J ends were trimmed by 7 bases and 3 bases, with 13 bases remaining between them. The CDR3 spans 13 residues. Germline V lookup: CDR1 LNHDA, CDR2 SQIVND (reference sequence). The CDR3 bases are TGTGCCAGTACCACTAGGCCCGGCTACGAGCAGTACTTC. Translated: CASTTRPGYEQYF.

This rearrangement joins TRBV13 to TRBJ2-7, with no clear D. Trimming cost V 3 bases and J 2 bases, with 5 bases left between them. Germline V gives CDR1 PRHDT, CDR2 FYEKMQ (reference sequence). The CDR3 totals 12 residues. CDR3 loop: CASSFKTYEQYF. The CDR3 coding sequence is TGTGCCAGCAGCTTCAAAACCTACGAGCAGTACTTC.

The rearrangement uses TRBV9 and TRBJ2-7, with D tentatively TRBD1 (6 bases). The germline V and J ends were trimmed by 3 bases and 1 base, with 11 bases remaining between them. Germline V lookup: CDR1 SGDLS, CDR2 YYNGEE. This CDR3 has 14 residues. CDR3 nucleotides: TGTGCCAGCAGCGCAGGGGTGGTGTCCTACGAGCAGTACTTC. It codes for CASSAGVVSYEQYF.

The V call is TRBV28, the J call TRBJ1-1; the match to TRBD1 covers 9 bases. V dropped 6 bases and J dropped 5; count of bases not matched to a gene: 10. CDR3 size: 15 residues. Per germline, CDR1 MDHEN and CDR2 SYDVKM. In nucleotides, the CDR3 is TGTGCCAGCAGCGAGACGGGACAGGGAGGAACTGAAGCTTTCTTT. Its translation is CASSETGQGGTEAFF.